The sequence of this T cell receptor beta chain was determined in a study of blood T cell repertoires in COVID-19. Study information: PBMCs, B-cell-depleted T cells, or T cells provided the cDNA or gDNA that made up the material.

Original processing methods: Scientists estimated how many nucleated cells there were by amplifying reference gene primers. Sequencing used immunoSEQ multiplex PCR; TCRdb keeps in-frame clones, though not all of them. The DNA was the basis for D and trimming; V, J and clone size are from that table. The sample holds 130,000 to 150,000 clones, 84% seen once. CDR1 is SGHDN, CDR2 FVKESK, per germline. The V end lost 0 bases, the J end lost 8 bases, and 10 bases lay between the germline ends. The CDR3 runs 13 residues. Source material: peripheral blood. The TCR was taken from a human donor in a cohort sampled during active COVID-19. The chain uses TRBV14 and TRBJ1-2; D may be TRBD1 (6 bases). The CDR3 loop is CASSQEDRMGYTF. The CDR3 DNA reads TGTGCCAGCAGCCAAGAGGACAGAATGGGCTACACCTTC.